One sample yielded the 16 T cell receptor beta chains listed below, sequenced in a study of graft-versus-host responses after intestinal transplantation. Measured with immunoSEQ multiplex PCR; TCRdb has only the in-frame clones, and not every one. The sample records roughly 27,000 clones, more than 70% being singletons. Intraepithelial and lamina propria lymphocytes were isolated from graft specimens. The sequences come from ileum tissue, collected 98 days after intestinal transplantation. The receptor source for this set is a human patient who received an intestinal transplant, so some T cells may come from the graft donor.

The chain carries TRBV6-6 and TRBJ2-3; 11 positions agree with TRBD2. The V segment lost 6 bases and the J segment 5 bases; nucleotides outside the gene matches: 7. The germline CDR1 and CDR2 sequences are MNHNY and SVGAGI (reference sequence). The CDR3 sequence is 15 residues long. The CDR3 coding sequence is TGTGCCAGCAGCCGTATCGGACTAGCGGGAGATACGCAGTATTTT. Translation gives CASSRIGLAGDTQYF.

The J gene is TRBJ2-3, the V gene TRBV6-1, with TRBD1 as a possible D gene (6 bases). From germline, CDR1 is MNHNS and CDR2 SASEGT. CDR3 length: 15 residues. Trimming removed 6 bases from V and 3 bases from J, with 16 bases in between. As DNA, the CDR3 is TGTGCCAGCAGCGTATACAGGGATACTACAGATACGCAGTATTTT. It codes for CASSVYRDTTDTQYF.

This clone appeared a few times. This chain connects TRBV28 to TRBJ2-2; TRBD2 is a possible D gene (7 bases). Germline V gene sequence: CDR1 MDHEN, CDR2 SYDVKM. The V end was cut by 2 bases, the J end by 5 bases, with 27 bases between. The CDR3 extends over 20 amino acids. CDR3 sequence reads: CASSLEGVAGAKRRTGELFF. DNA for the CDR3: TGTGCCAGCAGTTTAGAGGGGGTGGCGGGGGCCAAAAGGAGGACCGGGGAGCTGTTTTTT. The complete variable domain, with remaining parts taken from reference TRBV28 and TRBJ2-2, reads DVKVTQSSRYLVKRTGEKVFLECVQDMDHENMFWYRQDPGLGLRLIYFSYDVKMKEKGDIPEGYSVSREKKERFSLILESASTNQTSMYLCASSLEGVAGAKRRTGELFFGEGSRLTVL.

CDR3 DNA: TGCGCCAGCAGCTTGCTGGTGGGGGGCGGGGATACGCAGTATTTT. This codes for CASSLLVGGGDTQYF. This chain connects TRBV5-1 to TRBJ2-3; D may match TRBD1 or TRBD2 (6 bases each). This CDR3 contains 15 residues. V was shortened by 1 base and J by 6 bases, with 15 bases between the two germline ends. Germline CDR1 SGHRS, CDR2 YFSETQ.

The V gene is TRBV9, the J gene TRBJ2-3; TRBD2 aligns across 8 bases. The CDR3 runs to 15 residues. V was clipped by 0 bases and J by 7 bases; unmatched bases: 7. Germline V gene lookup returns CDR1 SGDLS and CDR2 YYNGEE. CDR3 bases: TGTGCCAGCAGCGTAGCGGGGGGGCCATGGAATACGCAGTATTTT. The encoded protein is CASSVAGGPWNTQYF.

The chain joins TRBV6-6 to TRBJ1-6; D is ambiguous. Germline V gene sequence: CDR1 MNHNY, CDR2 SVGAGI (reference sequence). This CDR3 spans 15 amino acids. The V end was cut by 2 bases, the J end by 2 bases, with 7 bases between. The CDR3 region is CASSYGQAYNSPLHF. In nucleotides, the CDR3 is TGTGCCAGCAGTTACGGGCAGGCCTATAATTCACCCCTCCACTTT.

This chain connects TRBV11-2 to TRBJ1-2; D gene unclear. Trimming removed 0 bases at V and 2 bases at J, with 7 bases between. The CDR3 contains 14 residues. CDR1 and CDR2 from the germline V gene are SGHAT and FQNNGV. The CDR3 DNA reads TGTGCCAGCAGCTTAGACGCTGTAAACTATGGCTACACCTTC. Protein product: CASSLDAVNYGYTF.

The chain joins TRBV7-8 to TRBJ1-2, with 8 bases that match TRBD1. The CDR3 runs 15 residues. V lost 5 bases to trimming and J lost 4 bases; unmatched junction nucleotides: 9. From germline, CDR1 is SGHVS and CDR2 FQNEAQ. In DNA form, the CDR3 reads TGTGCCAGCAGCCCCGGCGGACAGGGCACCTATGGCTACACCTTC. It translates to CASSPGGQGTYGYTF.

The chain links TRBV6-8 to TRBJ1-1; a weak D match, TRBD1 (6 bases). Between the trimmed V and J ends, which lost 7 bases and 6 bases, there was a span of 30 bases. Germline loops: CDR1 MNHGY, CDR2 SAAAGT. The CDR3 sequence is 18 residues long. CDR3 DNA: TGTGCCAGCACGGTAGATCGCAGGGGTCAGGTTCCTACGGCTGAAGCTTTCTTT. Its protein is CASTVDRRGQVPTAEAFF.

This chain connects TRBV5-6 to TRBJ2-2; D possibly corresponds to TRBD1 (7 bases). Trimming left V 2 bases short and J 6 bases short, with 17 bases between. CDR1 and CDR2 (germline): SGHDT, YYEEEE. The CDR3 runs to 16 residues. The CDR3 sequence is CASSFLQQGRSGELFF. The CDR3 region has the DNA TGTGCCAGCAGCTTCTTACAACAGGGGAGGTCCGGGGAGCTGTTTTTT.

This clone was found once. An end of the junction does not agree with germline; a read error may underlie this. The chain employs TRBV28 and TRBJ2-7; D may be TRBD1 (6 bases). The CDR3 has 12 residues. CDR1 and CDR2 from the germline V gene are MDHEN and SYDVKM. The CDR3: CASSLPQGFMGF. Written as DNA, the CDR3 is TGTGCCAGCAGTTTACCCCAGGGGTTCATGGGATTC.

Only a few counts were recorded for this clone. This sequence joins TRBV4-1 and TRBJ1-1; 9 bases agree with TRBD1. The germline V gene has CDR1 MGHRA and CDR2 YSYEKL. This CDR3 is 17 amino acids long. J gave up 0 bases and V 5 bases, and 10 bases lay outside the gene matches. The CDR3 loop reads CASSGDRVGFMNTEAFF. In DNA form, the CDR3 reads TGCGCCAGCAGCGGGGACAGGGTGGGATTCATGAACACTGAAGCTTTCTTT.

The chain couples TRBV15 to TRBJ2-1, with 7 bases lining up with TRBD2. The CDR3 consists of 11 residues. CDR1 is LNHNV and CDR2 is YYDKDF in the germline V gene (reference sequence). J was trimmed by 10 bases and V by 3 bases; bases with no gene match: 0. CDR3 residues: CATSRGLEQFF. The CDR3 DNA sequence: TGTGCCACCAGCAGGGGACTAGAGCAGTTCTTC.

The DNA of the CDR3 is TGTGCCAGCAGCCCGGTTCGGGACACTGAAGCTTTCTTT. It yields the protein CASSPVRDTEAFF. V usage is TRBV7-9 and J usage is TRBJ1-1; D gene unclear. The CDR3 contains 13 residues. The V gene's germline CDR1 is SEHNR and CDR2 FQNEAQ (reference sequence). Trimming cost V 5 bases and J 3 bases, with 10 bases left between them.

This sequence joins TRBV5-1 and TRBJ2-1, with TRBD2 matching 10 bases. V lost 4 bases to trimming and J lost 5 bases; unmatched junction nucleotides: 3. Germline V gene data show CDR1 as SGHRS and CDR2 as YFSETQ. The CDR3 is 14 amino acids. The CDR3 DNA follows: TGCGCCAGCAGCCCTAGCGGGGGTAACAATGAGCAGTTCTTC. This sequence encodes CASSPSGGNNEQFF.

This rearrangement joins TRBV7-8 to TRBJ1-6, with D tentatively TRBD1 (5 bases). Trimming removed 4 bases at V and 0 bases at J, with 7 bases between. CDR1 SGHVS and CDR2 FQNEAQ come from the germline V gene. This CDR3 has 15 amino acids. This CDR3 is CASSSGSSYNSPLHF. CDR3 coding DNA: TGTGCCAGCAGCTCAGGGAGCTCCTATAATTCACCCCTCCACTTT. The whole variable domain, remainder taken from reference TRBV7-8 and TRBJ1-6, is GAGVSQSPRYKVAKRGQDVALRCDPISGHVSLFWYQQALGQGPEFLTYFQNEAQLDKSGLPSDRFFAERPEGSVSTLKIQRTQQEDSAVYLCASSSGSSYNSPLHFGNGTRLTVT.